Following are 15 T cell receptor beta chains from one sample sequenced in a study of blood T cell repertoires in COVID-19. Some clones are missing from TCRdb's copy, which holds only in-frame ones; the method was immunoSEQ multiplex PCR. The table shows 95,000 to 100,000 clones, with around 90% occurring only once. Input material: peripheral blood. These receptors originate from a man aged 50 or older with acute or convalescent COVID-19.

The chain combines TRBV7-2 with TRBJ1-2; D not resolved. Germline assignment: CDR1 SGHTA and CDR2 FQGNSA. V was pared by 5 bases and J by 8 bases, with 15 bases between. CDR3 length: 13 amino acids. This CDR3 reads CASSRRGSSGYTF. Written as DNA, the CDR3 is TGTGCCAGCAGCCGACGAGGAAGCTCCGGCTACACCTTC.

The chain employs TRBV5-1 and TRBJ1-4; perhaps TRBD1 as D (5 bases). Trimming shortened V by 6 bases and J by 4 bases, and 13 bases separated the two germline ends. Germline values: CDR1 SGHRS, CDR2 YFSETQ. This CDR3 has 14 amino acids. CDR3 residues: CASTYRSLNEKLFF. The CDR3 DNA reads TGCGCCAGCACCTACAGGTCCCTTAATGAAAAACTGTTTTTT.

The chain employs TRBV5-1 and TRBJ2-7; maybe TRBD1 (6 bases). This CDR3 is built from 15 residues. Deletions cut 1 base from V and 4 bases from J, with 15 bases between. The germline V gene has CDR1 SGHRS and CDR2 YFSETQ. CDR3 protein: CASSLKQGGSYEQYF. CDR3 nucleotides: TGCGCCAGCAGCTTGAAACAGGGTGGATCTTACGAGCAGTACTTC.

The rearrangement uses TRBV7-9 and TRBJ1-1; D may be TRBD1 (6 bases). Per the germline V gene, CDR1 is SEHNR and CDR2 is FQNEAQ (reference sequence). V lost 6 bases and J 1 base, leaving 12 bases between the germline ends. The CDR3 has 14 residues. Here the CDR3 DNA reads TGTGCCAGCAGTCGGGACATAGAGAACACTGAAGCTTTCTTT. Translating it yields CASSRDIENTEAFF.

The chain carries TRBV30 and TRBJ2-5; TRBD1 aligns across 7 bases. From germline, CDR1 is GTSNPN and CDR2 SVGIG (reference sequence). There are 13 residues in the CDR3. J lost 5 bases, V lost 1 base, and 4 bases had no gene match. Here the CDR3 DNA reads TGTGCCTGGAGTGGGTACAGGGGCGAGACCCAGTACTTC. Translation: CAWSGYRGETQYF.

This chain connects TRBV6-1 to TRBJ1-2; D unresolved. V was clipped by 1 base and J by 3 bases, with 9 bases between them. The CDR3 extends over 14 amino acids. Germline CDR1 MNHNS, CDR2 SASEGT. DNA of the CDR3: TGTGCCAGCAGTGAAGTTACAGCCTACTATGGCTACACCTTC. Protein sequence: CASSEVTAYYGYTF.

V usage is TRBV25-1 and J usage is TRBJ1-2; TRBD1 might be the D (5 bases). CDR1 and CDR2 from the germline V gene are MGHDK and SYGVNS. This CDR3 has 11 residues. Trimming took 7 bases from V and 6 from J, leaving 9 bases between them. CDR3 loop: CASNAGNGYTF. Here the CDR3 DNA reads TGTGCCAGCAATGCAGGGAATGGCTACACCTTC.

V and J are TRBV30 and TRBJ2-5; 11 nucleotides align to TRBD2. Germline values: CDR1 GTSNPN, CDR2 SVGIG (reference sequence). The V gene end was trimmed by 0 bases and the J gene end by 5 bases; junction bases not matched to a gene: 5. This CDR3 has 15 residues. The CDR3 bases are TGTGCCTGGAGTGTGCTAGCGGGGGGTGGGGAGACCCAGTACTTC. It yields the protein CAWSVLAGGGETQYF.

The chain links TRBV28 to TRBJ1-2; the D gene is possibly TRBD1 (6 bases). The CDR3 contains 13 residues. The V and J ends lost 2 bases and 6 bases respectively, with 10 bases between them. Germline CDR1 and CDR2: MDHEN and SYDVKM. CDR3 loop: CASSLLWTDGYTF. In DNA, the CDR3 is TGTGCCAGCAGTTTACTTTGGACAGATGGCTACACCTTC.

The chain links TRBV20-1 to TRBJ1-2, with D unclear. Germline CDR1 reads DFQATT; CDR2 reads SNEGSKA (reference sequence). This CDR3 has 11 residues. V was trimmed by 0 bases and J by 7 bases, leaving 6 bases between them. CDR3 nucleotide sequence: TGCAGTGCTAGAGATCCGGGTGGCTACACCTTC. Translating gives CSARDPGGYTF.

This clone is a singleton in its sample. The chain recombines TRBV19 with TRBJ1-1; D remains ambiguous. Trimming pared 4 bases from V and 6 bases from J, leaving 9 bases between. The V gene's germline CDR1 is LNHDA and CDR2 SQIVND (reference sequence). The CDR3 loop spans 12 amino acids. DNA of the CDR3: TGTGCCAGTAGTACGAATGGCCCTGAAGCTTTCTTT. Its translation: CASSTNGPEAFF.

V is TRBV5-5 and J is TRBJ1-1, with D maybe TRBD1 (5 bases). CDR3 length: 15 residues. V lost 4 bases to trimming and J lost 2 bases, with 15 bases between them. The germline gives CDR1 SGHKS, CDR2 YYEKEE (reference sequence). DNA of the CDR3: TGTGCCAGCAGCCGCCAGGTGGGGCAAAACACTGAAGCTTTCTTT. Translated, it gives CASSRQVGQNTEAFF.

The chain carries TRBV7-6 and TRBJ2-3, with D perhaps matching TRBD2 (7 bases). The CDR3 extends over 17 amino acids. The ends were cut back, 1 base at V and 1 base at J, with 15 bases in the middle. Germline CDR1 reads SGHVS; CDR2 reads FNYEAQ. The CDR3 DNA sequence: TGTGCCAGCAGCTTAGGGGGGGGCCGGAGGGGCACAGATACGCAGTATTTT. Translating gives CASSLGGGRRGTDTQYF.

The V call is TRBV6-5, the J call TRBJ1-2, with 7 nucleotides matching TRBD1. Germline-derived CDR1 and CDR2 are MNHEY and SVGAGI. The CDR3 loop spans 14 amino acids. The J segment lost 4 bases and the V segment lost 5 bases, leaving 7 bases of the junction unmatched. CDR3: CASSPRTGVYGYTF. The CDR3 DNA reads TGTGCCAGCAGTCCGCGGACAGGCGTCTATGGCTACACCTTC.

The chain links TRBV28 to TRBJ2-6; D is perhaps TRBD2 (6 bases). V gave up 10 bases and J gave up 2 bases, with 21 bases separating them. CDR1 and CDR2 (germline): MDHEN, SYDVKM. The CDR3 runs to 17 residues. CDR3: CATSRGDPVAGANVLTF. The CDR3 DNA follows: TGTGCCACCTCGCGGGGTGATCCCGTTGCTGGGGCCAACGTCCTGACTTTC. The entire variable domain, with the rest obtained from reference TRBV28 and TRBJ2-6, is as follows: DVKVTQSSRYLVKRTGEKVFLECVQDMDHENMFWYRQDPGLGLRLIYFSYDVKMKEKGDIPEGYSVSREKKERFSLILESASTNQTSMYLCATSRGDPVAGANVLTFGAGSRLTVL.